The TCR beta chain described here comes from a study of OX40 agonist ivuxolimab in advanced cancers. The V segment lost 4 bases and the J segment 2 bases; nucleotides outside the gene matches: 5. The CDR3 totals 14 residues. Germline V lookup: CDR1 SGHDT, CDR2 YYEEEE. Measured with immunoSEQ multiplex PCR; TCRdb has only the in-frame clones, and not every one. The table has some 60,000 clones, around 87% seen once. Source: CD4+ or CD8+ T cells sorted from blood, taken in a trial of the OX40 agonist ivuxolimab. This chain links TRBV5-6 with TRBJ2-7; TRBD2 aligns across 8 bases. The sequence came from an adult with an advanced solid tumor such as melanoma, head and neck, liver or kidney cancer. CDR3 in amino acids: CASSRYGGAYEQYF. Here the CDR3 DNA reads TGTGCCAGCAGCCGGTACGGGGGGGCCTACGAGCAGTACTTC. Full variable domain (missing parts from reference TRBV5-6 and TRBJ2-7): DAGVTQSPTHLIKTRGQQVTLRCSPKSGHDTVSWYQQALGQGPQFIFQYYEEEERQRGNFPDRFSGHQFPNYSSELNVNALLLGDSALYLCASSRYGGAYEQYFGPGTRLTVT.